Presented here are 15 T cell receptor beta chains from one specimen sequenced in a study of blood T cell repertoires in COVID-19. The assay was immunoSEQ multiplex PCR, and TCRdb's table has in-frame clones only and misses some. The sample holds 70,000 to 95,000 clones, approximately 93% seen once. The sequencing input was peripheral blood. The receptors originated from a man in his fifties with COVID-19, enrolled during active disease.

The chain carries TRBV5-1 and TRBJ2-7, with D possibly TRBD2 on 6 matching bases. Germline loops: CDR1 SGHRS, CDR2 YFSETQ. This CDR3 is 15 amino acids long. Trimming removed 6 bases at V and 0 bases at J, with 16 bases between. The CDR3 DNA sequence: TGCGCCAGCACCTCTAGCGCAAGGAGCTCCTACGAGCAGTACGTC. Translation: CASTSSARSSYEQYV.

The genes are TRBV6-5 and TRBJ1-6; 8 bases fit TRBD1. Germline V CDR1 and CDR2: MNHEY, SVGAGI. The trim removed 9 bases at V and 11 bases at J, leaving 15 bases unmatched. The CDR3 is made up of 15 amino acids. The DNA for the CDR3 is TGTGCCAGTCTCTTCGACAGGGGTAGCGTGACACCCCTCCACTTT. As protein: CASLFDRGSVTPLHF.

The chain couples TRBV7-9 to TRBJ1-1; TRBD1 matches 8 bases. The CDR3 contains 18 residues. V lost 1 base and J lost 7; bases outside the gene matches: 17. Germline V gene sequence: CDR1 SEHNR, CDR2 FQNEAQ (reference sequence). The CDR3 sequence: CASSLGKGQGASSIEAFF. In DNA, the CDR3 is TGTGCCAGCAGCTTAGGGAAGGGGCAGGGGGCCTCTTCGATTGAAGCTTTCTTT.

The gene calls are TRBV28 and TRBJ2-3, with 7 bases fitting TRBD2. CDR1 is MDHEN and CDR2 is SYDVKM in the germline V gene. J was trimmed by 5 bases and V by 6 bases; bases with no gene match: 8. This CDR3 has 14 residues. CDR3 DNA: TGTGCCAGCAGCTCTCCCTCGGGGGGAGATACGCAGTATTTT. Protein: CASSSPSGGDTQYF. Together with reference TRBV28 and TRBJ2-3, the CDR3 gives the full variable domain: DVKVTQSSRYLVKRTGEKVFLECVQDMDHENMFWYRQDPGLGLRLIYFSYDVKMKEKGDIPEGYSVSREKKERFSLILESASTNQTSMYLCASSSPSGGDTQYFGPGTRLTVL.

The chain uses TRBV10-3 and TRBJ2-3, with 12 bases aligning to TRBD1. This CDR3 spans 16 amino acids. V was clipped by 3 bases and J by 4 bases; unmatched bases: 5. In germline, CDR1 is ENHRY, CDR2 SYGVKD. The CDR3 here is CAISDPGQGAADTQYF. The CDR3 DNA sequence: TGTGCCATCAGTGACCCGGGACAGGGGGCGGCAGATACGCAGTATTTT.

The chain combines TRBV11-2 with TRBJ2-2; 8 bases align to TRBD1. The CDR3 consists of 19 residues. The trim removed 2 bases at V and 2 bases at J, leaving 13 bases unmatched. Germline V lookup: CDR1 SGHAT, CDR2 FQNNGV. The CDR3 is CASSLPIQGGRPNTGELFF. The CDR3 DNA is TGTGCCAGCAGCTTACCCATACAGGGGGGACGACCCAACACCGGGGAGCTGTTTTTT. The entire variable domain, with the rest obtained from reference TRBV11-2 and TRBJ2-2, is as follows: EAGVAQSPRYKIIEKRQSVAFWCNPISGHATLYWYQQILGQGPKLLIQFQNNGVVDDSQLPKDRFSAERLKGVDSTLKIQPAKLEDSAVYLCASSLPIQGGRPNTGELFFGEGSRLTVL.

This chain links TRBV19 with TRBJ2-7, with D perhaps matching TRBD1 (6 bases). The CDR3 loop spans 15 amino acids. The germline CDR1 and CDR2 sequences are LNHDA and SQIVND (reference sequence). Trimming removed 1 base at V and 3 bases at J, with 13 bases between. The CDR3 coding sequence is TGTGCCAGTAGTATAGCCCCAGGACAGCACTACGAGCAGTACTTC. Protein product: CASSIAPGQHYEQYF.

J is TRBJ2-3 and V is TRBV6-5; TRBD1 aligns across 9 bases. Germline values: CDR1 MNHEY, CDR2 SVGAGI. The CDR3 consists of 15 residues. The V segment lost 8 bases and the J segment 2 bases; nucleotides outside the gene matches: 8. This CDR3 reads CASVEGQGPTDTQYF. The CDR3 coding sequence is TGTGCCAGCGTTGAGGGACAGGGACCCACAGATACGCAGTATTTT.

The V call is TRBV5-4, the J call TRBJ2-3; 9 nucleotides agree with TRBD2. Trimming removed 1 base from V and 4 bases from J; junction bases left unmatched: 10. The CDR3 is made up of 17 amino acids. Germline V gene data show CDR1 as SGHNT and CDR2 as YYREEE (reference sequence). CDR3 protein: CASSLFSAGGMPDTQYF. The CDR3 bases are TGTGCCAGCAGCTTGTTTTCGGCGGGAGGGATGCCAGATACGCAGTATTTT. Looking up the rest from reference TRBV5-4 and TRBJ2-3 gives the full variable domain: ETGVTQSPTHLIKTRGQQVTLRCSSQSGHNTVSWYQQALGQGPQFIFQYYREEENGRGNFPPRFSGLQFPNYSSELNVNALELDDSALYLCASSLFSAGGMPDTQYFGPGTRLTVL.

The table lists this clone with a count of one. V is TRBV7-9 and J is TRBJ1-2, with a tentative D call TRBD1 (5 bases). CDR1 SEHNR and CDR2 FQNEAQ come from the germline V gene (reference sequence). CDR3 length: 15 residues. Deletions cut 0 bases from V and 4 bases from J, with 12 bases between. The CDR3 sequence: CASSLARGALYGYTF. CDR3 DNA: TGTGCCAGCAGCTTAGCGCGTGGGGCCCTCTATGGCTACACCTTC.

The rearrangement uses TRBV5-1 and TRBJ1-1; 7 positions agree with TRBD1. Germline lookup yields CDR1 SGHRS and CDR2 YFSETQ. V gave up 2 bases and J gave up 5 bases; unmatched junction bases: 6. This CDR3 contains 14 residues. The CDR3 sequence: CASSLGQESTEAFF. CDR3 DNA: TGCGCCAGCAGCTTAGGACAGGAATCAACTGAAGCTTTCTTT.

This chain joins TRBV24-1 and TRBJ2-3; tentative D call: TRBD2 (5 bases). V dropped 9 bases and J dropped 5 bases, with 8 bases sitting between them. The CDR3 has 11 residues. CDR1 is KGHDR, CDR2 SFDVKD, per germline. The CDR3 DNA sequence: TGTGCCACCGCCCGGGGAGATACGCAGTATTTT. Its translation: CATARGDTQYF.

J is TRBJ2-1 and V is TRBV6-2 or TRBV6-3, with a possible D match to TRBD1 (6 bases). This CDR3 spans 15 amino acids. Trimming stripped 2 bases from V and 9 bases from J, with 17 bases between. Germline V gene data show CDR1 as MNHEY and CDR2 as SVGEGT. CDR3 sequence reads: CASSYLGQTSGEQFF. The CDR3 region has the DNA TGTGCCAGCAGTTACCTTGGACAGACTTCGGGTGAGCAGTTCTTC.

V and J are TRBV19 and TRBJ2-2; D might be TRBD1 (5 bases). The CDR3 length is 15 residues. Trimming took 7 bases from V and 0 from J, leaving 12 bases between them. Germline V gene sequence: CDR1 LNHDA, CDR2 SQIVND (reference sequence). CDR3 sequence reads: CASIRGTSNTGELFF. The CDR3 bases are TGTGCCAGTATTAGGGGAACCTCGAACACCGGGGAGCTGTTTTTT.

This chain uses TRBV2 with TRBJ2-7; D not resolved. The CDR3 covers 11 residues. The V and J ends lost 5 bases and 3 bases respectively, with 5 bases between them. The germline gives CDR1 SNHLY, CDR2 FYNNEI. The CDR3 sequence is CASSPVYEQYV. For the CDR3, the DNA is TGTGCCAGCAGTCCGGTCTACGAGCAGTACGTC.